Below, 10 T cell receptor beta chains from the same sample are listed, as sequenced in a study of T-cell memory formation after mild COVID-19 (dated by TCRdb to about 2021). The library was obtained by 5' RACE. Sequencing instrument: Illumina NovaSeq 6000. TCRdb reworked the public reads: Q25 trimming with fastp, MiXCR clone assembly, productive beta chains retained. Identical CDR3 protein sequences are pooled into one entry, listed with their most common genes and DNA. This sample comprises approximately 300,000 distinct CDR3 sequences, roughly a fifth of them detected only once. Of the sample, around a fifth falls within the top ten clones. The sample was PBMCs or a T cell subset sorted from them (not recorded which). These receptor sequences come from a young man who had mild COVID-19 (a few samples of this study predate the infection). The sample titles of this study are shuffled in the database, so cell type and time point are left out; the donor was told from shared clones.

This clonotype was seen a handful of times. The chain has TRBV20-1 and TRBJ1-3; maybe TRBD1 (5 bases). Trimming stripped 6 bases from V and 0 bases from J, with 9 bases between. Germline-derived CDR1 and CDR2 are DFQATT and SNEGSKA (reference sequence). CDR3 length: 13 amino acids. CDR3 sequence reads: CSAGGVSGNTIYF. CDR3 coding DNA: TGCAGTGCGGGGGGTGTCTCTGGAAACACCATATATTTT.

The CDR3 DNA is TGCGCCAGCAGCTTGGGCTTTGAGAACGAAAAACTGTTTTTT. This encodes CASSLGFENEKLFF. V and J are TRBV5-1 and TRBJ1-4; D remains ambiguous. V was clipped by 0 bases and J by 8 bases, with 11 bases between them. The CDR3 runs to 14 residues. Germline V CDR1 and CDR2: SGHRS, YFSETQ.

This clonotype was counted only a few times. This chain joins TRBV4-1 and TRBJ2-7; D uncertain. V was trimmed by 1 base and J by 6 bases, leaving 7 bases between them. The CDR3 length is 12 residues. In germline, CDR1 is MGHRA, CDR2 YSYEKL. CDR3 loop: CASSQGLGEQYF. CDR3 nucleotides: TGCGCCAGCAGCCAAGGACTGGGCGAGCAGTACTTC.

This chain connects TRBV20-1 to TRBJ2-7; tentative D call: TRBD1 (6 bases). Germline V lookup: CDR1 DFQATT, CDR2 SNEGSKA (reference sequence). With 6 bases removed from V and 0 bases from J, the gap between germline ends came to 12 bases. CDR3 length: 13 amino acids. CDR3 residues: CSAPTGNSYEQYF. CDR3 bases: TGCAGTGCCCCCACAGGGAACTCCTACGAGCAGTACTTC.

The CDR3 is CASTPWDRGRETQYF. The CDR3 coding sequence is TGTGCCAGCACCCCCTGGGACAGGGGCCGGGAGACCCAGTACTTC. This chain joins TRBV7-9 and TRBJ2-5; 10 bases match TRBD1. The CDR3 is 15 amino acids. CDR1 is SEHNR, CDR2 FQNEAQ, per germline (reference sequence). Losses at the gene ends were 7 bases for V and 5 bases for J; bases not matched to a gene: 10.

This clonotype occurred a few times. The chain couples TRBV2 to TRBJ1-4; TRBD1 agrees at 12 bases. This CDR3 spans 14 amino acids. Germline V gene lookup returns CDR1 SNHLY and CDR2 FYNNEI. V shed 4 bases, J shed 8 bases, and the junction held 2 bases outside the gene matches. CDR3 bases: TGTGCCAGCAGTGCCGGGACAGGGGGCGAAAAACTGTTTTTT. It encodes CASSAGTGGEKLFF.

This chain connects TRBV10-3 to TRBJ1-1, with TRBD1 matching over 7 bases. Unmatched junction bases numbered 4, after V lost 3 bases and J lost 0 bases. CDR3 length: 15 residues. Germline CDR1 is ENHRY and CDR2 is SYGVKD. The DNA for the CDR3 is TGTGCCATCAGTGACCGACAGGGCATGAACACTGAAGCTTTCTTT. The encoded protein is CAISDRQGMNTEAFF.

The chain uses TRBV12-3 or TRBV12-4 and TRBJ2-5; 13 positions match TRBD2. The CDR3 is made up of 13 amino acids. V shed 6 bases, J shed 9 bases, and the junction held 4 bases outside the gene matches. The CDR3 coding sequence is TGTGCCAGCAGCCAGACTAGCGGGGGGTCCCAGTACTTC. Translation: CASSQTSGGSQYF.

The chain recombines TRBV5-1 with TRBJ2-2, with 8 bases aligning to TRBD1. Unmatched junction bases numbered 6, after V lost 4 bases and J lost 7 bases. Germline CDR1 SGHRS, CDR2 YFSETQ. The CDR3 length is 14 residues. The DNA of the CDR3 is TGCGCCAGCAGCCCTTGGACAGGGTTCGGGGAGCTGTTTTTT. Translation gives CASSPWTGFGELFF.

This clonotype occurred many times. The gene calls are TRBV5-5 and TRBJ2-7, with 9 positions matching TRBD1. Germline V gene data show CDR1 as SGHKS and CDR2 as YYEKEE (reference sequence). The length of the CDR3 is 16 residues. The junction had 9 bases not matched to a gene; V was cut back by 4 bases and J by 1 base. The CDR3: CASSGKPGQGSYEQYV. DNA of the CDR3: TGTGCCAGCAGCGGAAAACCGGGACAGGGTTCCTACGAGCAGTACGTC.